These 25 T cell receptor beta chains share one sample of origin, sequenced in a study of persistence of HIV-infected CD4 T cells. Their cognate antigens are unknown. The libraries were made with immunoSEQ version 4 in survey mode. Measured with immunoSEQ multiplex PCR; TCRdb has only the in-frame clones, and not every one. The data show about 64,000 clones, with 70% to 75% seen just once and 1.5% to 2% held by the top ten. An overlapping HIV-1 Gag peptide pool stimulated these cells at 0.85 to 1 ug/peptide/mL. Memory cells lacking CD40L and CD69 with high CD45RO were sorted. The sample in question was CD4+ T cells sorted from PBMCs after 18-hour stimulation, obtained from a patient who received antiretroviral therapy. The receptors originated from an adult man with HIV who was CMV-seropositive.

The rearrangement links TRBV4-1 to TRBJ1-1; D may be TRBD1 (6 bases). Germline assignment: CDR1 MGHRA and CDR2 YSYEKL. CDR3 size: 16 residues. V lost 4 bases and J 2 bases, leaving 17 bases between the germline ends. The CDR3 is CASSLDTRGLNTEAFF. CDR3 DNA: TGCGCCAGCAGCCTCGATACCAGGGGCCTCAACACTGAAGCTTTCTTT.

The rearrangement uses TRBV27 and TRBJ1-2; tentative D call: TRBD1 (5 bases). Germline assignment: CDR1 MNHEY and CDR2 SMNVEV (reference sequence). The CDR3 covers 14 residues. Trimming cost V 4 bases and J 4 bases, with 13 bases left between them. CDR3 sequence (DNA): TGTGCCAGCAGTTGGAGGGGAGCTCTCTATGGCTACACCTTC. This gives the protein CASSWRGALYGYTF.

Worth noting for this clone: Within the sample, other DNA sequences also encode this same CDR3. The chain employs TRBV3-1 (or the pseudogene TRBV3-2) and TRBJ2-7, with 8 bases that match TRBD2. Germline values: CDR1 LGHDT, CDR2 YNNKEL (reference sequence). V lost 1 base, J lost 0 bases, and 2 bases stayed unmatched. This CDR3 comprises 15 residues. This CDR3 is CASSQASGYSYEQYF. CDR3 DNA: TGTGCCAGCAGCCAAGCTAGCGGGTACTCCTACGAGCAGTACTTC.

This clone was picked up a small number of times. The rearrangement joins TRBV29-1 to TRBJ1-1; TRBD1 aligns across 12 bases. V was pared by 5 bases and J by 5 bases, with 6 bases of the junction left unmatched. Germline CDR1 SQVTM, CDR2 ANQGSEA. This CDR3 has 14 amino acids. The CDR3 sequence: CSVRDRGRVTEAFF. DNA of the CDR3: TGCAGCGTTAGGGACAGGGGGCGGGTAACTGAAGCTTTCTTT.

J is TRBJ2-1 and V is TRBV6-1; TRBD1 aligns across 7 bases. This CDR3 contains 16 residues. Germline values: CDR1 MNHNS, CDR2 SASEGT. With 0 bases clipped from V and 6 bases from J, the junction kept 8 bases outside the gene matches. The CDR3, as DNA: TGTGCCAGCAGTGAAGCGAGGGACAGATGGGGCAATGAGCAGTTCTTC. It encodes CASSEARDRWGNEQFF.

The CDR3 protein is CATSDSRRRSYEQYF. As DNA, the CDR3 is TGTGCCACCAGTGATTCCAGGAGGCGCTCATACGAGCAGTACTTC. The rearrangement links TRBV24-1 to TRBJ2-7; a weak D match, TRBD2 (5 bases). The germline V gene has CDR1 KGHDR and CDR2 SFDVKD. The CDR3 has 15 residues. V gave up 2 bases and J gave up 4 bases, with 14 bases separating them.

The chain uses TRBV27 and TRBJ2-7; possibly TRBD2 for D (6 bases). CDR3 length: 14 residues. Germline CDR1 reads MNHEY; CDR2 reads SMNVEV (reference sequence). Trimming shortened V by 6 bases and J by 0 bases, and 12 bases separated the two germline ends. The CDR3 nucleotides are TGTGCCAGCAGGCGGGACGGCAGCTCCTACGAGCAGTACTTC. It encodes CASRRDGSSYEQYF.

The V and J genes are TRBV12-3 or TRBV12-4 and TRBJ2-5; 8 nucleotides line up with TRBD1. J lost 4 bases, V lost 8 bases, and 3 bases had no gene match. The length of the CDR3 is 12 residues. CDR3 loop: CASSRGLETQYF. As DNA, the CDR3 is TGTGCCAGCTCCAGGGGGCTAGAGACCCAGTACTTC.

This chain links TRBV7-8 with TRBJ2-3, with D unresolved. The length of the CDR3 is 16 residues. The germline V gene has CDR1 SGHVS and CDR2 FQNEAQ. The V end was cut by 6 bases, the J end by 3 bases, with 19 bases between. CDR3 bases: TGTGCCAGCAGTCTAGGTGAAAGAAGGGCGACAGATACGCAGTATTTT. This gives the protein CASSLGERRATDTQYF.

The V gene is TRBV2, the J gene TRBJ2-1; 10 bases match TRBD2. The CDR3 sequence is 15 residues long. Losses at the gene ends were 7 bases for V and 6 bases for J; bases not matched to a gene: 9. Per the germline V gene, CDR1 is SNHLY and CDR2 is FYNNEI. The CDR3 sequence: CASIYSSGGFNEQFF. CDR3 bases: TGTGCCAGCATCTATAGTAGCGGGGGGTTCAATGAGCAGTTCTTC.

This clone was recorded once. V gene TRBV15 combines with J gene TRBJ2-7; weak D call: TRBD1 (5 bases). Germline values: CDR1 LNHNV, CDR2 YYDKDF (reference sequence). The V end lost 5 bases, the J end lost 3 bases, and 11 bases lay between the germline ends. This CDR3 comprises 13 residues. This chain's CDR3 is CATSSRTNYEQYF. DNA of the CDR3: TGTGCCACCAGCTCTCGGACAAACTACGAGCAGTACTTC. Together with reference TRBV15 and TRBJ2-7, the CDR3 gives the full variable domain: DAMVIQNPRYQVTQFGKPVTLSCSQTLNHNVMYWYQQKSSQAPKLLFHYYDKDFNNEADTPDNFQSRRPNTSFCFLDIRSPGLGDTAMYLCATSSRTNYEQYFGPGTRLTVT.

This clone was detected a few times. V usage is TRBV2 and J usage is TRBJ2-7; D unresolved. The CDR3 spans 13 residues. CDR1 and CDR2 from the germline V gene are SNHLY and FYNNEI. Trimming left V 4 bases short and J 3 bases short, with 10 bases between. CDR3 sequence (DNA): TGTGCCAGCAGTGTTGGGCAGCGCTACGAGCAGTACTTC. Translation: CASSVGQRYEQYF.

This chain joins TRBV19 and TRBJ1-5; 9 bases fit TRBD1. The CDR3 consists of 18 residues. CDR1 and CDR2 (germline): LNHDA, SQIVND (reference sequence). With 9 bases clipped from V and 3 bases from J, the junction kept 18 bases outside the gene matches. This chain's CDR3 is CASRKYKGGDRANQPQHF. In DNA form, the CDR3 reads TGTGCCAGCAGAAAGTATAAGGGGGGGGACAGGGCCAATCAGCCCCAGCATTTT. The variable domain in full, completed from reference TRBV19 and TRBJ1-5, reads DGGITQSPKYLFRKEGQNVTLSCEQNLNHDAMYWYRQDPGQGLRLIYYSQIVNDFQKGDIAEGYSVSREKKESFPLTVTSAQKNPTAFYLCASRKYKGGDRANQPQHFGDGTRLSIL.

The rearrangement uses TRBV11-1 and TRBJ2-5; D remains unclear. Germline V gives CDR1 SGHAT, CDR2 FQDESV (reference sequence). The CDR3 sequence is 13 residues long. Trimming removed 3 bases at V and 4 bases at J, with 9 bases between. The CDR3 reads CASSFLGRETQYF. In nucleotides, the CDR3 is TGTGCCAGCAGCTTTCTCGGGCGAGAGACCCAGTACTTC.

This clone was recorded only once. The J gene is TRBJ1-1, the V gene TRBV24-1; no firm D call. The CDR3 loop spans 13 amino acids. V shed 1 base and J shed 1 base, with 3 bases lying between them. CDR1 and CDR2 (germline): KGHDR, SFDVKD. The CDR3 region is CATSDFQNTEAFF. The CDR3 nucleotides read TGTGCCACCAGTGATTTCCAGAACACTGAAGCTTTCTTT.

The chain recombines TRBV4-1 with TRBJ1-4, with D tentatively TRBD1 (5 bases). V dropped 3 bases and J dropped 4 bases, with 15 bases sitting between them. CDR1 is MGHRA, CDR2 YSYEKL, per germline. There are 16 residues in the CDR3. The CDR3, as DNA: TGCGCCAGCAGCCACCTCTTTACGGGGGGTAATGAAAAACTGTTTTTT. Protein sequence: CASSHLFTGGNEKLFF.

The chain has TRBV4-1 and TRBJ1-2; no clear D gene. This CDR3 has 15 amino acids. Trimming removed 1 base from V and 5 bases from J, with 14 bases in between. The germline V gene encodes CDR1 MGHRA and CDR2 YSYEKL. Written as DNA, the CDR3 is TGCGCCAGCAGCCAAGGAGTCAGTCATCGGTATGGCTACACCTTC. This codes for CASSQGVSHRYGYTF.

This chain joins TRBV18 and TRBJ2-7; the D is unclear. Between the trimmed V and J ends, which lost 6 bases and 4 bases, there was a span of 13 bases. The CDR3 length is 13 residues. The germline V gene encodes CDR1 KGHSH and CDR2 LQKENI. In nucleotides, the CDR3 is TGTGCCAGCTCCCAGTCCTCGGATTACGAGCAGTACTTC. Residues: CASSQSSDYEQYF.

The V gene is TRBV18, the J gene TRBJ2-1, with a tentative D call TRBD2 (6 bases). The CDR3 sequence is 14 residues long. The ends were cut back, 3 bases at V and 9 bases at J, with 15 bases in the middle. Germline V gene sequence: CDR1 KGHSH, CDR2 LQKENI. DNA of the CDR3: TGTGCCAGCTCACCGCTATCCTCGGAGGGTGAGCAGTTCTTC. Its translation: CASSPLSSEGEQFF. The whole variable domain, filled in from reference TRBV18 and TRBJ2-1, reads NAGVMQNPRHLVRRRGQEARLRCSPMKGHSHVYWYRQLPEEGLKFMVYLQKENIIDESGMPKERFSAEFPKEGPSILRIQQVVRGDSAAYFCASSPLSSEGEQFFGPGTRLTVL.

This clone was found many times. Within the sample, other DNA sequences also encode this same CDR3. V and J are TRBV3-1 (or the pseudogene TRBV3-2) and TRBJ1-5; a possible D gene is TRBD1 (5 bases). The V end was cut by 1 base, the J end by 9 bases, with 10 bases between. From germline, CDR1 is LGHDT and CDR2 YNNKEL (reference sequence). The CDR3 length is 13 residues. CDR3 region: CASSQAPQGPQHF. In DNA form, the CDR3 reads TGTGCCAGCAGCCAAGCACCCCAGGGGCCCCAGCATTTT.

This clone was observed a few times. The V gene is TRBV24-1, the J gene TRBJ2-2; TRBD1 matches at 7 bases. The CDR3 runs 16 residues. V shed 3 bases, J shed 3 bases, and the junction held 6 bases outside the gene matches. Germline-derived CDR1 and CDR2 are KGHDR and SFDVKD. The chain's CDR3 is CATSDPDRAYTGELFF. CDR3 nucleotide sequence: TGTGCCACCAGTGATCCCGACAGGGCCTACACCGGGGAGCTGTTTTTT.

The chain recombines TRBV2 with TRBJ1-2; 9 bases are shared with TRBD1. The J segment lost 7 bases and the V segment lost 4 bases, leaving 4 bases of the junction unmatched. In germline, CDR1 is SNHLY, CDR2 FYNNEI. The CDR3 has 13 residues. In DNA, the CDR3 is TGTGCCAGCAGTGCGGGACAGGGTGGTGGCTACACCTTC. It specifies CASSAGQGGGYTF.

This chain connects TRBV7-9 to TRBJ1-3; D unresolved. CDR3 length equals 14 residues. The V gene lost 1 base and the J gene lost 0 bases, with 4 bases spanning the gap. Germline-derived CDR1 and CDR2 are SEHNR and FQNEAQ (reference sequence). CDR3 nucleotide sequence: TGTGCCAGCAGCTTAGACAGCTCTGGAAACACCATATATTTT. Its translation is CASSLDSSGNTIYF.

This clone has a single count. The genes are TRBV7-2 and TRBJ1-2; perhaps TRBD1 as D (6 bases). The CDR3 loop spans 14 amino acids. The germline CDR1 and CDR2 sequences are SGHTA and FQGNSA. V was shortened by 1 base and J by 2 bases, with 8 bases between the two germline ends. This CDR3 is CASSLDDRNYGYTF. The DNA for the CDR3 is TGTGCCAGCAGCTTAGACGACAGGAACTATGGCTACACCTTC.

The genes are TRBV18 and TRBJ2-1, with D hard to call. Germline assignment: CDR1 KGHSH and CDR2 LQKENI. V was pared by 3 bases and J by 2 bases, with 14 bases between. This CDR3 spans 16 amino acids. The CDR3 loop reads CASSPPAGRPYNEQFF. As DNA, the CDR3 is TGTGCCAGCTCACCCCCGGCCGGGCGTCCCTACAATGAGCAGTTCTTC.